The 25 T cell receptor beta chains in this list originate from one sample, sequenced in a study of blood T cell repertoires in COVID-19. Sequencing used immunoSEQ multiplex PCR; TCRdb keeps in-frame clones, though not all of them. Of 150,000 to 200,000 clones in the sample, roughly 87% were seen once. The sequencing sample was made of PBMCs or T cells enriched from blood (not recorded which). These receptors were obtained from a human donor with acute COVID-19. The donor label of this sample is uncertain.

V is TRBV29-1 and J is TRBJ1-2, with 9 bases matching TRBD1. V lost 5 bases and J lost 3; bases outside the gene matches: 4. This CDR3 has 13 amino acids. CDR1 and CDR2 (germline): SQVTM, ANQGSEA. The CDR3 is CSVRQGEHYGYTF. DNA of the CDR3: TGCAGCGTTCGACAGGGGGAGCACTATGGCTACACCTTC.

This chain links TRBV19 with TRBJ2-1, with D perhaps TRBD2 (6 bases). Trimming removed 4 bases at V and 3 bases at J, with 13 bases between. CDR3 length: 15 amino acids. Germline V gene lookup returns CDR1 LNHDA and CDR2 SQIVND (reference sequence). The CDR3 protein is CASSRGGGDYNEQFF. The CDR3 DNA reads as TGTGCCAGTAGTAGGGGCGGAGGGGACTACAATGAGCAGTTCTTC.

The genes are TRBV10-3 and TRBJ1-1; 8 bases fit TRBD1. This CDR3 has 14 amino acids. V dropped 4 bases and J dropped 1; count of bases not matched to a gene: 2. Germline CDR1 reads ENHRY; CDR2 reads SYGVKD. CDR3 sequence: CAISGGQANTEAFF. DNA of the CDR3: TGTGCCATCAGTGGGGGACAGGCGAACACTGAAGCTTTCTTT.

The rearrangement joins TRBV7-9 to TRBJ1-2; 10 bases fit TRBD1. CDR3 length: 12 residues. CDR1 is SEHNR, CDR2 FQNEAQ, per germline (reference sequence). Unmatched junction bases numbered 4, after V lost 8 bases and J lost 7 bases. The CDR3 is CASGQGGPGYTF. The CDR3 nucleotides are TGTGCCAGCGGACAGGGGGGGCCTGGCTACACCTTC.

This chain joins TRBV6-5 and TRBJ2-1; the match to TRBD2 covers 11 bases. The CDR3 consists of 15 residues. Germline V gives CDR1 MNHEY, CDR2 SVGAGI. Germline trimming cut 6 bases from V and 6 bases from J; bases unmatched to any gene: 7. CDR3 coding DNA: TGTGCCAGCAGCCACCTAGCGGGGGGAAGCAATGAGCAGTTCTTC. Translation: CASSHLAGGSNEQFF.

The V call is TRBV6-5, the J call TRBJ1-1; D remains ambiguous. CDR1 and CDR2 (germline): MNHEY, SVGAGI. This CDR3 has 13 residues. Trimming pared 6 bases from V and 7 bases from J, leaving 15 bases between. CDR3 nucleotide sequence: TGTGCCAGCAGGAGGGCCTTGGAGGGTGAAGCTTTCTTT. This sequence encodes CASRRALEGEAFF.

As concerns this clone: Compared with germline, one end of the junction differs, possibly owing to a read error. The genes are TRBV30 and TRBJ1-1, with TRBD1 as a possible D gene (5 bases). Germline V gene data show CDR1 as GTSNPN and CDR2 as SVGIG (reference sequence). The CDR3 covers 11 residues. For the CDR3, the DNA is TGTGCCTGGAGTAGACCGGGCCCGGGGGACTTT. The encoded protein is CAWSRPGPGDF.

In this sample, this clone turned up once. The chain couples TRBV19 to TRBJ1-4; D not certain. V dropped 4 bases and J dropped 5 bases, with 11 bases sitting between them. CDR3 size: 14 residues. Germline values: CDR1 LNHDA, CDR2 SQIVND (reference sequence). The CDR3 reads CASSSDTVNEKLFF. CDR3 nucleotides: TGTGCCAGTAGTAGTGACACTGTCAATGAAAAACTGTTTTTT.

This chain joins TRBV6-6 and TRBJ1-6; no firm D call. The CDR3 has 15 amino acids. Looked up from germline, CDR1 is MNHNY and CDR2 is SVGAGI (reference sequence). Trimming pared 3 bases from V and 9 bases from J, leaving 15 bases between. CDR3 coding DNA: TGTGCCAGCAGTTATTCACCGGGGATCAGTTCACCCCTCCACTTT. This gives the protein CASSYSPGISSPLHF.

The V gene is TRBV27, the J gene TRBJ1-1; weak D call: TRBD1 (6 bases). Germline CDR1 and CDR2: MNHEY and SMNVEV (reference sequence). CDR3 length: 17 amino acids. V gave up 0 bases and J gave up 0 bases, with 14 bases separating them. DNA of the CDR3: TGTGCCAGCAGTTTATCGGGGACACAATTTCTGAACACTGAAGCTTTCTTT. Protein: CASSLSGTQFLNTEAFF.

The V and J genes are TRBV2 and TRBJ2-3, with D possibly TRBD2 on 5 matching bases. Per germline, CDR1 SNHLY and CDR2 FYNNEI. The ends were cut back, 4 bases at V and 6 bases at J, with 17 bases in the middle. The CDR3 totals 15 residues. CDR3 region: CASSGLAILGDTQYF. The DNA of the CDR3 is TGTGCCAGCAGTGGCCTAGCCATACTTGGGGATACGCAGTATTTT. Based on the CDR3 plus reference TRBV2 and TRBJ2-3, the full variable domain is EPEVTQTPSHQVTQMGQEVILRCVPISNHLYFYWYRQILGQKVEFLVSFYNNEISEKSEIFDDQFSVERPDGSNFTLKIRSTKLEDSAMYFCASSGLAILGDTQYFGPGTRLTVL.

This clone showed up just once. V is TRBV7-6 and J is TRBJ2-5; 11 bases line up with TRBD2. Losses at the gene ends were 4 bases for V and 2 bases for J; bases not matched to a gene: 15. Per germline, CDR1 SGHVS and CDR2 FNYEAQ. This CDR3 has 19 amino acids. CDR3 sequence: CASSSGRSGLAAPQETQYF. The DNA for the CDR3 is TGTGCCAGCAGCTCAGGGAGATCGGGACTAGCGGCGCCGCAAGAGACCCAGTACTTC.

This rearrangement joins TRBV14 to TRBJ2-3, with D possibly matching TRBD1 (5 bases). The ends were cut back, 0 bases at V and 2 bases at J, with 9 bases in the middle. Germline values: CDR1 SGHDN, CDR2 FVKESK. This CDR3 has 15 amino acids. The CDR3 here is CASSQDLDNTDTQYF. The CDR3 coding sequence is TGTGCCAGCAGCCAAGATTTGGACAACACAGATACGCAGTATTTT.

The CDR3 DNA follows: TGTGCCAGCAGTCCAGCGGGGGGGGAAGAGACCCAGTACTTC. As protein: CASSPAGGEETQYF. This chain joins TRBV27 and TRBJ2-5, with TRBD2 matching 10 bases. The V and J ends lost 5 bases and 3 bases, in that order; junction bases with no gene match: 3. The CDR3 spans 14 residues. Germline values: CDR1 MNHEY, CDR2 SMNVEV (reference sequence).

This clone was found once. This chain connects TRBV13 to TRBJ2-7, with 9 bases lining up with TRBD2. From germline, CDR1 is PRHDT and CDR2 FYEKMQ (reference sequence). This CDR3 has 14 residues. V trimming: 10 bases; J trimming: 1 base; junction bases outside the gene matches: 8. The CDR3 region is CATRSGGQSYEQYF. The DNA of the CDR3 is TGTGCCACCCGAAGCGGGGGGCAATCCTACGAGCAGTACTTC.

CDR3 loop: CGTGLYGYTF. CDR3 DNA sequence: TGCGGAACGGGGTTGTACGGCTACACCTTC. The rearrangement links TRBV20-1 to TRBJ1-2, with no clear D. This CDR3 region has 10 residues. Germline V gene data show CDR1 as DFQATT and CDR2 as SNEGSKA (reference sequence).

As regards this clone: This same CDR3 is encoded by further DNA sequences in the sample. The chain is built from TRBV30 and TRBJ2-7; maybe TRBD2 (5 bases). Looked up from germline, CDR1 is GTSNPN and CDR2 is SVGIG (reference sequence). V was clipped by 3 bases and J by 3 bases, with 9 bases between them. The CDR3 is made up of 12 amino acids. This CDR3 reads CAWSRGSYEQYF. CDR3 nucleotide sequence: TGTGCCTGGAGCCGGGGTAGCTACGAGCAGTACTTC.

This chain uses TRBV24-1 with TRBJ2-1; D is undetermined. V gave up 4 bases and J gave up 3 bases, with 12 bases separating them. The CDR3 runs 15 residues. Germline CDR1 is KGHDR and CDR2 is SFDVKD. This CDR3 is CATSDPDGDYNEQFF. The CDR3 nucleotides are TGTGCCACCAGTGACCCCGACGGAGACTACAATGAGCAGTTCTTC.

V gene TRBV27 combines with J gene TRBJ1-5; maybe TRBD1 (6 bases). The CDR3 contains 17 residues. Trimming removed 6 bases from V and 1 base from J, with 19 bases in between. The germline V gene has CDR1 MNHEY and CDR2 SMNVEV (reference sequence). This chain's CDR3 is CASSLHPRGLSNQPQHF. The CDR3 DNA is TGTGCCAGCAGCCTACATCCCAGGGGCCTCAGCAATCAGCCCCAGCATTTT.

The CDR3 DNA reads as TGTGCCAGCAGCTTGGACACGTCCTACGAGCAGTACTTC. Amino acid sequence: CASSLDTSYEQYF. The rearrangement uses TRBV5-4 and TRBJ2-7; D is undetermined. Germline V CDR1 and CDR2: SGHNT, YYREEE (reference sequence). The CDR3 has 13 amino acids. Trimming cost V 0 bases and J 1 base, with 5 bases left between them.

The chain joins TRBV24-1 to TRBJ1-2; D might be TRBD1 (6 bases). Germline CDR1 reads KGHDR; CDR2 reads SFDVKD. Trimming cost V 4 bases and J 1 base, with 12 bases left between them. The CDR3 has 15 amino acids. This CDR3 is CATSDLDRSNYGYTF. As DNA, the CDR3 is TGTGCCACCAGTGACCTTGACAGGAGTAACTATGGCTACACCTTC.

This clone has just one count. The rearrangement links TRBV10-3 to TRBJ1-5; D gene uncertain. Trimming removed 2 bases from V and 0 bases from J, with 14 bases in between. The CDR3 runs 17 residues. Germline lookup yields CDR1 ENHRY and CDR2 SYGVKD. The CDR3 loop reads CAISESGSFYSNQPQHF. CDR3 in DNA: TGTGCCATCAGTGAGAGCGGCAGCTTTTATAGCAATCAGCCCCAGCATTTT.

The chain combines TRBV19 with TRBJ2-2; TRBD1 is a possible D gene (6 bases). The CDR3 is 13 amino acids. The germline V and J ends were trimmed by 5 bases and 4 bases, with 8 bases remaining between them. Germline-derived CDR1 and CDR2 are LNHDA and SQIVND (reference sequence). CDR3 nucleotides: TGTGCCAGTAGTGGGGACATCACCGGGGAGCTGTTTTTT. Protein product: CASSGDITGELFF.

In its sample, this clone was seen once. Other DNA variants within this sample encode the same CDR3. The CDR3 DNA follows: TGTGCCAGCTCCAGAGCGGGGGGGCCGACAGATACGCAGTATTTT. It translates to CASSRAGGPTDTQYF. The J gene is TRBJ2-3, the V gene TRBV3-1 (or the pseudogene TRBV3-2); 10 bases align to TRBD2. Germline assignment: CDR1 LGHDT and CDR2 YNNKEL (reference sequence). V lost 8 bases to trimming and J lost 3 bases; unmatched junction nucleotides: 8. The CDR3 is 15 residues long.

V and J are TRBV7-2 and TRBJ1-6, with TRBD1 identical over 8 bases. The CDR3 runs 16 residues. In germline, CDR1 is SGHTA, CDR2 FQGNSA. Losses at the gene ends were 5 bases for V and 7 bases for J; bases not matched to a gene: 10. CDR3 nucleotides: TGTGCCAGCAGCCGCGGGCAGGGGGCGAGGAATTCACCCCTCCACTTT. Protein product: CASSRGQGARNSPLHF.